The next 3 T cell receptor beta chains were all read from a single sample in a study of OX40 agonist ivuxolimab in advanced cancers. Sequencing used immunoSEQ multiplex PCR; TCRdb keeps in-frame clones, though not all of them. The table has around 95,000 clones, approximately 89% seen once. This sample comprised CD4+ or CD8+ T cells sorted from blood, obtained in a trial of the OX40 agonist ivuxolimab. The receptors shown here come from an adult with an advanced solid tumor such as melanoma, head and neck, liver or kidney cancer.

The chain couples TRBV7-3 to TRBJ2-2, with a possible D match to TRBD1 (5 bases). Germline CDR1 is SGHTA and CDR2 is FQGTGA. V was clipped by 5 bases and J by 1 base, with 11 bases between them. The CDR3 contains 15 residues. The CDR3 coding sequence is TGTGCCAGCAGCCCCCGAACAGGGAACACCGGGGAGCTGTTTTTT. It yields the protein CASSPRTGNTGELFF.

The V and J genes are TRBV4-2 and TRBJ1-4, with D maybe TRBD1 (5 bases). The germline V gene encodes CDR1 LGHNA and CDR2 YNFKEQ. Deletions cut 5 bases from V and 4 bases from J, with 17 bases between. CDR3 length: 16 residues. DNA of the CDR3: TGTGCCAGCAGCAAAAGCGGGGAGGGACTTAATGAAAAACTGTTTTTT. It specifies CASSKSGEGLNEKLFF.

The chain is built from TRBV10-3 and TRBJ1-1, with D possibly being TRBD1 (5 bases). V lost 6 bases and J 6 bases, leaving 17 bases between the germline ends. Germline lookup yields CDR1 ENHRY and CDR2 SYGVKD. The CDR3 runs 14 residues. The CDR3 DNA reads TGTGCCATCAGCCATGCGGGGGAGGACTCTGAAGCTTTCTTT. It translates to CAISHAGEDSEAFF.